At least ten counts were recorded for the clone carrying this T cell receptor beta chain. Antigen specificity is unknown. The data were obtained in a study of identical twins. Trimming stripped 2 bases from V and 11 bases from J, with 13 bases between. The CDR3 consists of 12 residues. In germline, CDR1 is SGHRS, CDR2 YFSETQ. General observations from the study: Among monozygotic twins, out-of-frame TCR alpha sharing exceeded what models predicted. The study found excess low generation probability among twin-shared out-of-frame alpha sequences.

It was template switching that added a universal primer site, and there were unique molecular identifiers on the cDNA. TCRdb re-called the 5' RACE reads through MiXCR, storing one row per CDR3 protein. This sample has about 1.7 million distinct CDR3 sequences, with about 32% found just once. This chain connects TRBV5-1 to TRBJ2-5, with D possibly being TRBD2 (5 bases). The receptor comes from a newborn girl in good health. The sample taken for sequencing was cord blood. This CDR3 reads CASSLRAGEQYF. CDR3 DNA sequence: TGCGCCAGCAGCTTAAGAGCCGGGGAGCAGTACTTC.